This T cell receptor (beta chain) was observed in a study of cytomegalovirus exposure and HLA in healthy donors. The V gene lost 4 bases and the J gene lost 10 bases, with 16 bases spanning the gap. The CDR3 is 13 residues long. Germline V gene data show CDR1 as LNHDA and CDR2 as SQIVND (reference sequence). The PCR employed 60 Vbeta primers together with 13 Jbeta primers. The assay was immunoSEQ multiplex PCR, and TCRdb's table has in-frame clones only and misses some. The data show roughly 120,000 clones, roughly 70% seen once. This clone was observed a single time. The chain employs TRBV19 and TRBJ1-1; D is possibly TRBD1 (5 bases). The specimen was PBMCs. The clonotype was recovered from a woman aged 25-40 years in good health and CMV-seronegative. The CDR3 bases are TGTGCCAGTAGTAGGGGGAGGCCGACGGGAGCTTTCTTT. Amino acid sequence: CASSRGRPTGAFF.